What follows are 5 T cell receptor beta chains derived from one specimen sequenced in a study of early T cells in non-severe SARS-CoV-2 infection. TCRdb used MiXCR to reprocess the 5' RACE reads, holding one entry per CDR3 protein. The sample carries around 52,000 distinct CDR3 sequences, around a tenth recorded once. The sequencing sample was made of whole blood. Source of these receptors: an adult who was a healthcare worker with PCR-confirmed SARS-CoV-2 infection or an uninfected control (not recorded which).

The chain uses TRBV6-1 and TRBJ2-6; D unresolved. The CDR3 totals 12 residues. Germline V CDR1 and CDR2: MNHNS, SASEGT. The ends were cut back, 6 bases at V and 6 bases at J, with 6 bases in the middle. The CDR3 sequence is CASSELANVLTF. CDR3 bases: TGTGCCAGCAGCGAACTGGCCAACGTCCTGACTTTC.

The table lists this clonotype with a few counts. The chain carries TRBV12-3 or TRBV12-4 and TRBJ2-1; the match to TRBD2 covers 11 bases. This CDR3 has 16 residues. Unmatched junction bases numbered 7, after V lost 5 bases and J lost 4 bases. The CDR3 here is CASSPGTSGRYNEQFF. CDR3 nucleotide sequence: TGTGCCAGCAGTCCCGGGACTAGCGGTCGGTACAATGAGCAGTTCTTC.

The CDR3 DNA follows: TGCGCCAGCAGCATACTGACGGTTTCTAGCACAGATACGCAGTATTTT. Encoded protein: CASSILTVSSTDTQYF. The gene calls are TRBV5-1 and TRBJ2-3; D gene unclear. This CDR3 has 16 residues. Between the trimmed V and J ends, which lost 4 bases and 0 bases, there was a span of 15 bases. The germline gives CDR1 SGHRS, CDR2 YFSETQ.

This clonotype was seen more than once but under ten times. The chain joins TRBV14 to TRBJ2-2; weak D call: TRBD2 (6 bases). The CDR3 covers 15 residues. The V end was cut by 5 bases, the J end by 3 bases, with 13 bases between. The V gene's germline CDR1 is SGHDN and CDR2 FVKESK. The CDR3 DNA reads TGTGCCAGCAGCTTGCGACTAGATCACACCGGGGAGCTGTTTTTT. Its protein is CASSLRLDHTGELFF.

The CDR3 bases are TGCAGTGCCCCATCAGGGTACGAGCAGTACTTC. Its protein is CSAPSGYEQYF. The chain is built from TRBV20-1 and TRBJ2-7; a possible D gene is TRBD1 (5 bases). CDR3 length: 11 amino acids. The germline V and J ends were trimmed by 6 bases and 4 bases, with 10 bases remaining between them. CDR1 is DFQATT and CDR2 is SNEGSKA in the germline V gene (reference sequence).